This TCR beta chain emerged from a study of shared clonotypes between healthy human individuals. General study points: Memory subsets generally showed smaller estimated richness than naive subsets did.

Here immunoSEQ multiplex PCR was the method, and the copy in TCRdb shows in-frame clones only, minus some. Here the sample spans a few million clones, approximately 94% being singletons. This clone was counted a single time. What it binds is unknown. The material sequenced was naive CD4+ T cells sorted from blood. The subset is: CD45RA+ positively selected. The TCR originated in a man aged 18 to 30 in good health.

CDR3 protein: CASSLTGTGLNEKLFF. The CDR3 DNA reads TGTGCCAGCAGCTTGACTGGGACAGGGCTAAATGAAAAACTGTTTTTT. The rearrangement uses TRBV5-4 and TRBJ1-4; 9 positions match TRBD1. The germline V gene has CDR1 SGHNT and CDR2 YYREEE (reference sequence). The V segment lost 1 base and the J segment 5 bases; nucleotides outside the gene matches: 6. The CDR3 is 16 amino acids. Together with reference TRBV5-4 and TRBJ1-4, the CDR3 gives the full variable domain: ETGVTQSPTHLIKTRGQQVTLRCSSQSGHNTVSWYQQALGQGPQFIFQYYREEENGRGNFPPRFSGLQFPNYSSELNVNALELDDSALYLCASSLTGTGLNEKLFFGSGTQLSVL.